This TCR beta chain was sequenced for a study of regulatory T cells in long-lasting Graves disease. The study, taken as a whole, reports: Preferential use of TRBV28, TRBJ1-2 and TRBJ2-5 was seen in persistent disease. Only a small sample size was used, which may have cut accuracy.

Construction of the TCR beta libraries employed iRepertoire HTBI primers in conjunction with Arm-PCR of CDR3 regions. TCRdb re-derived calls from the multiplex PCR reads in MiXCR, one entry per CDR3 protein. The sample consists of fewer than 350,000 distinct CDR3 sequences, more than 15% of them appearing once. The time point here: newly diagnosed GD, antithyroid drugs for less than 3 months. The TCR library was made from RNA extracted from PBMCs. Patients with Graves' disease were diagnosed by American Thyroid Association guidelines. The patient group derived from an endocrinology department in Xi'an, China. This clonotype was seen many times. Its antigen is unknown. Trimming pared 7 bases from V and 0 bases from J, leaving 10 bases between. The CDR3 contains 15 residues.

The rearrangement uses TRBV12-3 or TRBV12-4 and TRBJ1-6; D gene ambiguous. This TCR came from a female donor with Graves disease. This sample comprised peripheral blood mononuclear cells (PBMCs), obtained at new diagnosis, from a patient treated with antithyroid drugs. Here the CDR3 DNA reads TGTGCCAGCACAGACGGAAGCTCCTATAATTCACCCCTCCACTTT. Its translation: CASTDGSSYNSPLHF.